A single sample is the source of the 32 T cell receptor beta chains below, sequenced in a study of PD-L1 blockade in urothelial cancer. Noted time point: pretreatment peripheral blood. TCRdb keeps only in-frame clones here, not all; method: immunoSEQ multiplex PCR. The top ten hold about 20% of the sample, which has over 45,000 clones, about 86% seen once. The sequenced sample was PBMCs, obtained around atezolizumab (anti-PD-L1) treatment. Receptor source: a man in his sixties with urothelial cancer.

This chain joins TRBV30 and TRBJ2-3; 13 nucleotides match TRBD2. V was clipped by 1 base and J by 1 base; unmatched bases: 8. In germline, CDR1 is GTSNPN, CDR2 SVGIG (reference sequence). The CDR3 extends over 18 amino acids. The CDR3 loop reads CAWSEGLAGPRGTDTQYF. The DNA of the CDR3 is TGTGCCTGGAGTGAGGGACTAGCGGGGCCCCGGGGCACAGATACGCAGTATTTT.

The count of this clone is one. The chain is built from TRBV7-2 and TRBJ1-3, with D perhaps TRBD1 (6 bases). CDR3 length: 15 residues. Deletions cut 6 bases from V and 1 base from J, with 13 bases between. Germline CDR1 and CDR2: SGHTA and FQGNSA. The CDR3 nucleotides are TGTGCCAGCAGACACACAGGGCTATCTGGAAACACCATATATTTT. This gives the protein CASRHTGLSGNTIYF.

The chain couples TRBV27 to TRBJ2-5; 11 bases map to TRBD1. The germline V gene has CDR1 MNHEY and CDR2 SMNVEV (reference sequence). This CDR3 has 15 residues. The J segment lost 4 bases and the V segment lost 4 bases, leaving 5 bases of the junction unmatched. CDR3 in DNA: TGTGCCAGCAGTTCGCCTGGGACAGGGGGAGAGACCCAGTACTTC. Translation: CASSSPGTGGETQYF.

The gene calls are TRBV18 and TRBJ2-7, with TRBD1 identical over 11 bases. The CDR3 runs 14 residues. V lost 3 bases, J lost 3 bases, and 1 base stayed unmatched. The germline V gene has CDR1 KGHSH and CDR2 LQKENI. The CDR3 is CASSPGTGGYEQYF. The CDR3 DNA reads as TGTGCCAGCTCACCCGGGACAGGGGGCTACGAGCAGTACTTC.

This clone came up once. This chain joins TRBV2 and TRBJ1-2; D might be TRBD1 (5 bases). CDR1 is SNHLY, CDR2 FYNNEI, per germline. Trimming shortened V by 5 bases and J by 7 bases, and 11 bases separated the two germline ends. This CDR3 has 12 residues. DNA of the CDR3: TGTGCCAGCAGTAACCGACAGTTTGGCTACACCTTC. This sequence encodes CASSNRQFGYTF.

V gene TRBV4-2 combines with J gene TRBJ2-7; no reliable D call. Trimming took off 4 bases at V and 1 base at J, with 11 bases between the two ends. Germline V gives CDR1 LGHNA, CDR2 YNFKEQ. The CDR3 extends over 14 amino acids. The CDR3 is CASSLNVRSYEQYF. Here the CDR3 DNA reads TGTGCCAGCAGCCTAAACGTCAGGTCCTACGAGCAGTACTTC.

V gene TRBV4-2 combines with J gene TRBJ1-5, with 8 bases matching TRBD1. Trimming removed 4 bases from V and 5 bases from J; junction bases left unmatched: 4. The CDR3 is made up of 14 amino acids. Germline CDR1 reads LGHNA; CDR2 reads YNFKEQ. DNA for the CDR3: TGTGCCAGCAGCCCCGCAGGGGGCGATCAGCCCCAGCATTTT. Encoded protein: CASSPAGGDQPQHF.

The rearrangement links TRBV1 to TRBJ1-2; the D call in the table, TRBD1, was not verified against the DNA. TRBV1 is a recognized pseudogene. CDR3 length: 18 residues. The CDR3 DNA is TGCACCAGCAGCCCAGGACCCGGGACAGGGGGAGTTAGATATGGCTACACCTTC. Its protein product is CTSSPGPGTGGVRYGYTF.

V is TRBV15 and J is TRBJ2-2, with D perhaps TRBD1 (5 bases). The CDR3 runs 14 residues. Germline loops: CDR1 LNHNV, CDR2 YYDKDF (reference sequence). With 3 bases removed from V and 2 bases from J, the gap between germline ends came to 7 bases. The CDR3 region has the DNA TGTGCCACCAGCAGGACAGAAAACACCGGGGAGCTGTTTTTT. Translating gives CATSRTENTGELFF.

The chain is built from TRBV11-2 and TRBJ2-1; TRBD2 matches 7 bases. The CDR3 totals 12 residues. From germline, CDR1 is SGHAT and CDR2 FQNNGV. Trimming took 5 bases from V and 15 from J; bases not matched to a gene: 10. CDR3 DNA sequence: TGTGCCAGCAGCACCGCTCGGGCGGGAGCGTTCTTC. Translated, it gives CASSTARAGAFF.

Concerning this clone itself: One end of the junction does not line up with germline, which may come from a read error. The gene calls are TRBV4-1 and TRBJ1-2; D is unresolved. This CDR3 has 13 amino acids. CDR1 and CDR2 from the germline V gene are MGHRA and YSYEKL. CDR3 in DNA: TGCGCCAACAGCCAAGACCGCGGTCATGGCTACACCTTC. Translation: CANSQDRGHGYTF.

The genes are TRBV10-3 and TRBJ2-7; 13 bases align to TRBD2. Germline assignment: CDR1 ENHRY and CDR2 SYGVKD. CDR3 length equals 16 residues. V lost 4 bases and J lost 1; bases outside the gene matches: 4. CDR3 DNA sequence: TGTGCCATCAGTGCCGGGACTAGCGGGGTATCCTACGAGCAGTACTTC. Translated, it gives CAISAGTSGVSYEQYF.

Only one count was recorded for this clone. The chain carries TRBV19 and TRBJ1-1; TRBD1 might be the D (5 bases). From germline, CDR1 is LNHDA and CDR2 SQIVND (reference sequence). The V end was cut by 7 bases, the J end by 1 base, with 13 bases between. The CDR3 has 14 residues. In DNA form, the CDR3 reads TGTGCCAGTACCCCGTGGGGGGGGAACACTGAAGCTTTCTTT. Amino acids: CASTPWGGNTEAFF.

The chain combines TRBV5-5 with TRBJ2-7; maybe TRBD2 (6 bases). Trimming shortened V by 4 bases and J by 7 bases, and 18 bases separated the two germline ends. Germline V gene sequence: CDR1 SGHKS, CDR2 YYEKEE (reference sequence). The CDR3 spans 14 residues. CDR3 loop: CASSRPGGAGEQYF. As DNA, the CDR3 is TGTGCCAGCAGCCGCCCCGGAGGGGCTGGGGAGCAGTACTTC.

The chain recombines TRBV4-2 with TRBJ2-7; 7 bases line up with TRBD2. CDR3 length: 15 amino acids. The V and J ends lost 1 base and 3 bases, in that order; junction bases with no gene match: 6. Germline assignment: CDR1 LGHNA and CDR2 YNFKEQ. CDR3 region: CASSQVGGSVYEQYF. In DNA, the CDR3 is TGTGCCAGCAGCCAAGTAGGCGGGAGCGTCTACGAGCAGTACTTC.

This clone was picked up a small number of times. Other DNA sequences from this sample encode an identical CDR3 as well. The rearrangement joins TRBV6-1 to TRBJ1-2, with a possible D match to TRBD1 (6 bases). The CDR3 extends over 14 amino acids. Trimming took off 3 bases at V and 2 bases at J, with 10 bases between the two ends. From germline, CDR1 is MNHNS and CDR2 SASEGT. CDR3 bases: TGTGCCAGCAGTGATGTGGACAGAAACTATGGCTACACCTTC. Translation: CASSDVDRNYGYTF.

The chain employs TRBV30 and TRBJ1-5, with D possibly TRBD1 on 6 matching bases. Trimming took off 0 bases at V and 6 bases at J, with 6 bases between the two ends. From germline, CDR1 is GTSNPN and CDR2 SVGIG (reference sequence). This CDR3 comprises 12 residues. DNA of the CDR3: TGTGCCTGGAGTGTACAGGGTCAGCCCCAGCATTTT. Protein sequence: CAWSVQGQPQHF.

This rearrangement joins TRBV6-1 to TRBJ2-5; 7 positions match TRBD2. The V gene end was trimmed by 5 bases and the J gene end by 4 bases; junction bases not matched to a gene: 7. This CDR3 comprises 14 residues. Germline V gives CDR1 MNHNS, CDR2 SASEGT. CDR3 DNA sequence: TGTGCCAGCAGTTCCAGCGGGATTGGAGAGACCCAGTACTTC. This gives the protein CASSSSGIGETQYF.

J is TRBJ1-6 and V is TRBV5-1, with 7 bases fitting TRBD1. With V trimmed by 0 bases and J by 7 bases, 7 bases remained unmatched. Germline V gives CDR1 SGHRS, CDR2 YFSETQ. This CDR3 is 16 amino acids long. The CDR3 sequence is CASSLASSGGNSPLHF. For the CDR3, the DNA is TGCGCCAGCAGCTTGGCCTCTTCAGGGGGGAATTCACCCCTCCACTTT.

The CDR3 nucleotides are TGCGCCAGCAGCTATGGACTGGGCACTGAAGCTTTCTTT. This translates into CASSYGLGTEAFF. The chain links TRBV5-1 to TRBJ1-1; D gene ambiguous. CDR3 length: 13 residues. Looked up from germline, CDR1 is SGHRS and CDR2 is YFSETQ. Trimming pared 3 bases from V and 4 bases from J, leaving 10 bases between.

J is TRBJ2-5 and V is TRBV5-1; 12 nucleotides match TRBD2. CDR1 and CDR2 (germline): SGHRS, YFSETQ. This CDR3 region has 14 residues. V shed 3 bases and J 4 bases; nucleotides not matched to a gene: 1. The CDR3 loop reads CASSSTSGGETQYF. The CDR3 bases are TGCGCCAGCAGCTCGACTAGCGGGGGAGAGACCCAGTACTTC. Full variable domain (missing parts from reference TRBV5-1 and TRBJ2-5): KAGVTQTPRYLIKTRGQQVTLSCSPISGHRSVSWYQQTPGQGLQFLFEYFSETQRNKGNFPGRFSGRQFSNSRSEMNVSTLELGDSALYLCASSSTSGGETQYFGPGTRLLVL.

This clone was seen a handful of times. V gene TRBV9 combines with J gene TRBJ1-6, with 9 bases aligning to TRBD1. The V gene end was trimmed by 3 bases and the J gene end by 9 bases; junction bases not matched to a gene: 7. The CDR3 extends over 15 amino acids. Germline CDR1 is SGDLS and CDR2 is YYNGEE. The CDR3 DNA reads TGTGCCAGCAGCGCCCGGACAGGGGTGAGTTCACCCCTCCACTTT. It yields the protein CASSARTGVSSPLHF.

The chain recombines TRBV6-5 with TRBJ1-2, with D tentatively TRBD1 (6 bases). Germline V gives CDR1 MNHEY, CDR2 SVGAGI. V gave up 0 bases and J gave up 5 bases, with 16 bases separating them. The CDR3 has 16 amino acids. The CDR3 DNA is TGTGCCAGCAGTTACTCGAATGCCAGGGGCGGATATGGCTACACCTTC. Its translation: CASSYSNARGGYGYTF.

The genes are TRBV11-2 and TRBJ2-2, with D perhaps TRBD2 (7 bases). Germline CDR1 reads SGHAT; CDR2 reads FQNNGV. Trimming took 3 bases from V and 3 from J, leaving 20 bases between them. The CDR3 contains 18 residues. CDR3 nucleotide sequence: TGTGCCAGCAGCTTTTTAGGTCCAAGAGGGGGGGACACCGGGGAGCTGTTTTTT. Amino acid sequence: CASSFLGPRGGDTGELFF. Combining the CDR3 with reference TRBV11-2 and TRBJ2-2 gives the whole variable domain EAGVAQSPRYKIIEKRQSVAFWCNPISGHATLYWYQQILGQGPKLLIQFQNNGVVDDSQLPKDRFSAERLKGVDSTLKIQPAKLEDSAVYLCASSFLGPRGGDTGELFFGEGSRLTVL.

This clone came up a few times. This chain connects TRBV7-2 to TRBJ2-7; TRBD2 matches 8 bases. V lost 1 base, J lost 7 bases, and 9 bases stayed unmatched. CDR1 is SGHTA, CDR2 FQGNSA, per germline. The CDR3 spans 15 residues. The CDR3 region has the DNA TGTGCCAGCAGCTTAGTGGACGGGGGGGCCGAAGAGCAGTACTTC. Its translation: CASSLVDGGAEEQYF.

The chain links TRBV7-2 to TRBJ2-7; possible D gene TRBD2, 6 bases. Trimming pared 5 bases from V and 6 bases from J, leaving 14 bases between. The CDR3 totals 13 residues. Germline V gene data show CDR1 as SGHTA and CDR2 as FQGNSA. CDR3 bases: TGTGCCAGCAGCCCCTTCCGGGGGTTCGAGCAGTACTTC. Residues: CASSPFRGFEQYF.

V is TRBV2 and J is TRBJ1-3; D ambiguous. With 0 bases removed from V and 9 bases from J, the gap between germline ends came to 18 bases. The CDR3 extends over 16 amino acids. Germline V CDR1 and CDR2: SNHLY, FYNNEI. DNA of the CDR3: TGTGCCAGCAGTGAAGCGCTTATTAATCGGGGTAGCACCATATATTTT. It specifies CASSEALINRGSTIYF.

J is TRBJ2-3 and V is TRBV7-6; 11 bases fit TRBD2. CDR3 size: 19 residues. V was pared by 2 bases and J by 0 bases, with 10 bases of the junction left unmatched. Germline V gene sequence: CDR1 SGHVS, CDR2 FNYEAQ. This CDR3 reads CASSLFLASGGTSTDTQYF. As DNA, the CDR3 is TGTGCCAGCAGCTTATTCTTGGCTAGCGGGGGGACTAGCACAGATACGCAGTATTTT.

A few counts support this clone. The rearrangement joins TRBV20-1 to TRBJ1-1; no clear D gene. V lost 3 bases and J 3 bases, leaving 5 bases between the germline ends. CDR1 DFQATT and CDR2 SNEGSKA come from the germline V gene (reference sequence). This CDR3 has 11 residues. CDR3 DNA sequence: TGCAGTGCTAGCGAGGACACTGAAGCTTTCTTT. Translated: CSASEDTEAFF.

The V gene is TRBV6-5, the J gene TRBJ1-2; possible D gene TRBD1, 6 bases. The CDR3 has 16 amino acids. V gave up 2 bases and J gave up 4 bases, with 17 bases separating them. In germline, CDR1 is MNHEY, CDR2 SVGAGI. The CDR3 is CASSYDGQPVPYGYTF. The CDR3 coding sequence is TGTGCCAGCAGTTACGACGGACAGCCTGTGCCCTATGGCTACACCTTC.

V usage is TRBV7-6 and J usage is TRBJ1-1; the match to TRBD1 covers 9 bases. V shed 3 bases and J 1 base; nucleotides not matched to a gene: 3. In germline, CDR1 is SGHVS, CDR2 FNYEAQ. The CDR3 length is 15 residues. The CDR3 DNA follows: TGTGCCAGCAGCTTCCAGACAGGGGGGAACACTGAAGCTTTCTTT. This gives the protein CASSFQTGGNTEAFF. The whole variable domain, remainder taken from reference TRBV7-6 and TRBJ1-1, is GAGVSQSPRYKVTKRGQDVALRCDPISGHVSLYWYRQALGQGPEFLTYFNYEAQQDKSGLPNDRFSAERPEGSISTLTIQRTEQRDSAMYRCASSFQTGGNTEAFFGQGTRLTVV.

Here the CDR3 reads CASSDELAKNIQYF. CDR3 in DNA: TGTGCCAGCAGCGATGAGTTAGCCAAAAACATTCAGTACTTC. The chain combines TRBV5-5 with TRBJ2-4; D is ambiguous. The CDR3 loop spans 14 amino acids. V lost 4 bases, J lost 0 bases, and 8 bases lay in between. The germline gives CDR1 SGHKS, CDR2 YYEKEE (reference sequence).